This is a list of T cell receptor beta chains from one sample in a study of blood T cell repertoires in COVID-19. Repertoires were generated with immunoSEQ multiplex PCR, while TCRdb's copy carries only in-frame clones and drops some. The sample yields a few hundred thousand clones, 82% seen once. The sequencing input was peripheral blood. The receptor source for this set is a woman between 65 and 79 years old with COVID-19, enrolled during active disease. Both conserved end residues are part of each CDR3. The D gene is left open where the match is weak. Some rows have no size entry. The others give once, few or many, or a class for an expanded clone.

V gene,clone size,J gene,D gene,CDR3 DNA,CDR3 protein
TRBV10-3,.,TRBJ1-5,.,TGTGCCATCAGGGACAGTACGGAGGATCAGCCCCAGCATTTT,CAIRDSTEDQPQHF
TRBV6-5,.,TRBJ1-5,TRBD1,TGTGCCAGCAGCGATGGACAGGGGCGGCAGCCCCAGCATTTT,CASSDGQGRQPQHF
TRBV6-6,.,TRBJ2-7,.,TGTGCCAGCAGTCGCACAACCGCTCGATCCGAGCAGTACTTC,CASSRTTARSEQYF
TRBV27,.,TRBJ1-2,TRBD1,TGTGCCAGCAGGGGGAGACAGGGGTATGGCTACACCTTC,CASRGRQGYGYTF
TRBV18,.,TRBJ2-5,.,TGTGCCAGCTCACCACTAGCGGTACAAGAGACCCAGTACTTC,CASSPLAVQETQYF
TRBV5-5,.,TRBJ1-2,TRBD1,TGTGCCAGCAGCGCGACCACAGGGGGCAAAAACTATGGCTACACCTTC,CASSATTGGKNYGYTF
TRBV19,once,TRBJ2-1,.,TGTGCCAGTAGTCAACCAGGGTGGGAAGTGGGCAATGAGCAGTTCTTC,CASSQPGWEVGNEQFF
TRBV19,.,TRBJ2-3,TRBD2,TGTGCCAGTAGTATAGAGCCTAGCGGCACATCTTCTTGGACAGATACGCAGTATTTT,CASSIEPSGTSSWTDTQYF
TRBV7-2,.,TRBJ1-6,TRBD1,TGTGCCAGCAGCCCTAAGACAGGGGCCTATAATTCACCCCTCCACTTT,CASSPKTGAYNSPLHF
TRBV15,.,TRBJ2-7,.,TGTGCCACCAGCAGAGATAAGTCCATGAGCGAGCAGTACTTC,CATSRDKSMSEQYF
TRBV19,.,TRBJ2-7,TRBD1,TGTGCCAGTAGTGCTACAGGGGGCGAATGGCACGAGCAGTACTTC,CASSATGGEWHEQYF
TRBV5-5,.,TRBJ2-1,TRBD1,TGTGCCAGCAGCCGGGAATTCCCGGGACAGGGAGTGGGTGGGCGAAATGAGCAGTTCTTC,CASSREFPGQGVGGRNEQFF
TRBV7-7,.,TRBJ2-3,.,TGTGCCAGCAGCTTAACGACAGCTACAGATACGCAGTATTTT,CASSLTTATDTQYF
TRBV27,.,TRBJ2-1,TRBD2,TGTGCCAGCAGTTTATCGGGACTAGCGGGAGAAAGTTCCTACAATGAGCAGTTCTTC,CASSLSGLAGESSYNEQFF
TRBV29-1,.,TRBJ2-1,TRBD2,TGCAGCGTTGAGGGGCGGGAGGGATACAATGAGCAGTTCTTC,CSVEGREGYNEQFF
TRBV5-1,.,TRBJ2-1,TRBD2,TGCGCCAGCAGCTGGGGGACTAGCGGAAGACTGAGTGCTGAGCAGTTCTTC,CASSWGTSGRLSAEQFF
TRBV5-4,.,TRBJ2-2,TRBD2,TGTGCCAGCAGCCATGGACTAGCGGGCACTCAGGGGACCGGGGAGCTGTTTTTT,CASSHGLAGTQGTGELFF
TRBV11-3,.,TRBJ2-2,TRBD2,TGTGCCAGCAGCTTAGCAGTGACTAGCGGGACCGGGGAGCTGTTTTTT,CASSLAVTSGTGELFF
TRBV28,.,TRBJ1-5,TRBD1,TGTGCCAGCAGTCTGGATCGACAGGGGCGGCTCCGGGCCCAGCATTTT,CASSLDRQGRLRAQHF
TRBV2,.,TRBJ2-5,TRBD1,TGTGCCAGCAGTGAAGGCAGGGGGCAAGAGACCCAGTACTTC,CASSEGRGQETQYF
TRBV29-1,once,TRBJ1-1,TRBD1,TGCAGCGGGGGACAGGCGACGAACACTGAAGCTTTCTTT,CSGGQATNTEAFF
TRBV3-1/TRBV3-2,.,TRBJ1-6,.,TGTGCCAGCAGCCCGGCGGGGGCGGCCAATTCACCCCTCCACTTT,CASSPAGAANSPLHF
TRBV5-5,.,TRBJ1-5,TRBD1,TGTGCCAGCAGCCGGGACAGGGATCAGCCCCAGCATTTT,CASSRDRDQPQHF
TRBV30,.,TRBJ2-2,.,TGTGCCTGGAGACTTACAGGGTCCGGGGAGCTGTTTTTT,CAWRLTGSGELFF
TRBV29-1,once,TRBJ2-5,TRBD1,TGCAGCGTTGGGACAGGGGAAGAGACCCAGTACTTC,CSVGTGEETQYF
TRBV21-1,.,TRBJ1-2,.,TGTGCCAGCAGCACCCGAATTTTAACAGGGGGAGAGGGCTACACCTTC,CASSTRILTGGEGYTF
TRBV6-5,once,TRBJ2-7,.,TGTGCCAGCAGTTTAGGTCAGACAACCTACGAGCAGTACTTC,CASSLGQTTYEQYF
TRBV28,.,TRBJ1-5,.,TGTGCCAGCTCCCAAGGGGGTTATCAGCCCCAGCATTTT,CASSQGGYQPQHF
TRBV30,.,TRBJ1-2,.,TGTGCCTGGATCCGTCGGGCAGGGCATGGCTACACCTTC,CAWIRRAGHGYTF
TRBV7-8,.,TRBJ1-5,.,TGTGCCAGCAGCTTAAGCGGGACTTCCAATCAGCCCCAGCATTTT,CASSLSGTSNQPQHF
TRBV19,.,TRBJ1-6,TRBD1,TGTGCCAGTAGTATTAGCGGACAGGGGCCGGATTCACCCCTCCACTTT,CASSISGQGPDSPLHF
TRBV28,.,TRBJ2-7,TRBD2,TGTGCCAGCAGTTTTAGGGCTAGCGGGGGGGCCTCCTACGAGCAGTACTTC,CASSFRASGGASYEQYF
TRBV5-1,few,TRBJ1-6,.,TGCGCCAGCACCTTCGCGGGGCAGAATAATTCACCCCTCCACTTT,CASTFAGQNNSPLHF
TRBV7-2,.,TRBJ2-7,TRBD2,TGTGCCAGCAGCATCCGGGCGGGGGGCTCCTACGAGCAGTACTTC,CASSIRAGGSYEQYF
TRBV2,.,TRBJ1-4,.,TGTGCCAGCATCCGGGTGGTAGGAGAAAAACTGTTTTTT,CASIRVVGEKLFF
TRBV30,.,TRBJ1-6,TRBD1,TGTGCCTGGAGAGGACAGGGTGCCCTGAGGGGGAATTCACCCCTCCACTTT,CAWRGQGALRGNSPLHF
TRBV30,.,TRBJ1-1,.,TGTGCCTACAAAAGGGGGAACACTGAAGCTTTCTTT,CAYKRGNTEAFF
TRBV19,.,TRBJ1-4,.,TGTGCCGTGGGGCCCTTAAGCCGTGGTGAAAAACTGTTTTTT,CAVGPLSRGEKLFF
TRBV5-5,.,TRBJ1-1,.,TGTGCCAGCAGCTTTGCAGTGAACACTGAAGCTTTCTTT,CASSFAVNTEAFF
TRBV28,.,TRBJ2-2,TRBD2,TGTGCCAGCAGTTCTTTAGCGGGAGTAGACACCGGGGAGCTGTTTTTT,CASSSLAGVDTGELFF
TRBV7-2,.,TRBJ2-1,.,TGTGCCAGCAGCTCAACGGTGTACAGGAATGAGCAGTTCTTC,CASSSTVYRNEQFF